This T cell receptor beta chain was captured by sequencing in a study of blood T cell repertoires in COVID-19. On the study more broadly: The samples span acute and convalescent COVID-19 from the United States, Italy and Spain.

Sequencing used immunoSEQ multiplex PCR; TCRdb keeps in-frame clones, though not all of them. The table has around 120,000 clones, over 70% seen once. There are 17 residues in the CDR3. The TCR sequence derives from a woman aged 70-85 years with acute or convalescent COVID-19. The chain combines TRBV12-2 with TRBJ1-2; the D call in the table, TRBD1, was not verified against the DNA. TRBV12-2 represents a pseudogene. Specimen: peripheral blood. Here the CDR3 reads CASRLVTRTGEVSGYTF. The CDR3 DNA sequence: TGTGCAAGTCGCTTAGTAACTAGGACAGGGGAGGTGAGCGGCTACACCTTC.